The 26 T cell receptor beta chains below were found in one sample sequenced in a study of response to subunit inactivated influenza vaccine. MiXCR, applied by TCRdb to the RT-PCR reads, yields one record per CDR3 protein. The sample yields under 950,000 distinct CDR3 sequences, approximately 22% seen once. This sample comprised PBMCs from blood, obtained about 5 days after vaccination. These receptors were collected from a man aged 45-60 years who received an inactivated influenza vaccine.

The sample holds a few counts of this clonotype. The rearrangement links TRBV11-3 to TRBJ2-5; D may be TRBD1 (5 bases). CDR3 length: 13 residues. Germline V gene data show CDR1 as SGHNT and CDR2 as YENEEA. Trimming took off 5 bases at V and 5 bases at J, with 12 bases between the two ends. CDR3 sequence (DNA): TGTGCCAGCAGCATCGGACAATCGGAGACCCAGTACTTC. Translation gives CASSIGQSETQYF.

There are a few counts of this clonotype. V is TRBV29-1 and J is TRBJ2-3; TRBD2 matches at 10 bases. V was pared by 5 bases and J by 1 base, with 3 bases of the junction left unmatched. The CDR3 runs to 14 residues. Germline V gives CDR1 SQVTM, CDR2 ANQGSEA. CDR3 region: CSVCLAGGTDTQYF. CDR3 bases: TGCAGCGTTTGTCTAGCGGGAGGCACAGATACGCAGTATTTT.

This clonotype has just a few counts. J is TRBJ2-1 and V is TRBV24-1, with TRBD2 matching over 10 bases. The CDR3 loop spans 16 amino acids. The V gene end was trimmed by 5 bases and the J gene end by 8 bases; junction bases not matched to a gene: 11. Germline CDR1 KGHDR, CDR2 SFDVKD. CDR3 in amino acids: CATSVHGTSAFHEQFF. As DNA, the CDR3 is TGTGCCACCAGTGTTCACGGGACTAGCGCCTTCCATGAGCAGTTCTTC.

This clonotype has ten or more counts. This sequence joins TRBV7-8 and TRBJ1-1, with a possible D match to TRBD1 (5 bases). The germline V gene has CDR1 SGHVS and CDR2 FQNEAQ. The CDR3 is 16 residues long. The germline V and J ends were trimmed by 3 bases and 4 bases, with 18 bases remaining between them. The CDR3 bases are TGTGCCAGCAGCTTTAGGCCGAGGGGCCGGCGCACTGAAGCTTTCTTT. Its protein product is CASSFRPRGRRTEAFF. Variable domain in full (rest from reference TRBV7-8 and TRBJ1-1): GAGVSQSPRYKVAKRGQDVALRCDPISGHVSLFWYQQALGQGPEFLTYFQNEAQLDKSGLPSDRFFAERPEGSVSTLKIQRTQQEDSAVYLCASSFRPRGRRTEAFFGQGTRLTVV.

This clonotype was seen at least ten times. V is TRBV5-1 and J is TRBJ2-7; 7 nucleotides line up with TRBD2. The CDR3 length is 12 residues. CDR1 is SGHRS, CDR2 YFSETQ, per germline. V lost 7 bases and J lost 2; bases outside the gene matches: 3. For the CDR3, the DNA is TGCGCCAGCCGGGACTACGCCTACGAGCAGTACTTC. Protein product: CASRDYAYEQYF. The full variable domain, rest sourced from reference TRBV5-1 and TRBJ2-7, is KAGVTQTPRYLIKTRGQQVTLSCSPISGHRSVSWYQQTPGQGLQFLFEYFSETQRNKGNFPGRFSGRQFSNSRSEMNVSTLELGDSALYLCASRDYAYEQYFGPGTRLTVT.

The rearrangement uses TRBV20-1 and TRBJ2-5, with D hard to call. The V gene's germline CDR1 is DFQATT and CDR2 SNEGSKA (reference sequence). The V gene lost 0 bases and the J gene lost 5 bases, with 16 bases spanning the gap. CDR3 length: 15 residues. CDR3 nucleotide sequence: TGCAGTGCTAGAGACCGAGTCCTACCTTCGGAGACCCAGTACTTC. It translates to CSARDRVLPSETQYF.

J is TRBJ1-6 and V is TRBV18; D might be TRBD1 (6 bases). The CDR3 runs to 15 residues. The germline CDR1 and CDR2 sequences are KGHSH and LQKENI. V was pared by 4 bases and J by 4 bases, with 11 bases between. CDR3 DNA: TGTGCCAGCTCACTCGGGACAACTTATAATTCACCCCTCCACTTT. It yields the protein CASSLGTTYNSPLHF.

V and J are TRBV5-1 and TRBJ2-3, with 14 bases aligning to TRBD2. The CDR3 runs 17 residues. Germline assignment: CDR1 SGHRS and CDR2 YFSETQ. J was trimmed by 8 bases and V by 4 bases; bases with no gene match: 12. Here the CDR3 DNA reads TGCGCCAGCAGCCAAAACCCAGCCGGGACTAGCGGGGGTACGCAGTATTTT. Its protein product is CASSQNPAGTSGGTQYF.

This chain joins TRBV12-3 or TRBV12-4 and TRBJ2-7; 9 positions agree with TRBD2. The CDR3 has 15 residues. Trimming removed 1 base from V and 6 bases from J; junction bases left unmatched: 7. This chain's CDR3 is CASSLVLAGAGEQYF. The CDR3 nucleotides are TGTGCCAGCAGTTTAGTGTTAGCGGGAGCTGGCGAGCAGTACTTC.

This clonotype was counted between two and nine times. The chain uses TRBV12-3 or TRBV12-4 and TRBJ1-1; TRBD1 is a possible D gene (5 bases). The CDR3 covers 14 residues. Trimming took 1 base from V and 7 from J, leaving 13 bases between them. DNA of the CDR3: TGTGCCAGCAGTTTAGTGGGAGGGGAGGGTGAAGCTTTCTTT. It encodes CASSLVGGEGEAFF.

The rearrangement uses TRBV30 and TRBJ2-2, with D perhaps TRBD1 (6 bases). The CDR3 loop spans 13 amino acids. Germline V gene lookup returns CDR1 GTSNPN and CDR2 SVGIG (reference sequence). V was pared by 3 bases and J by 7 bases, with 12 bases between. CDR3 region: CAWRKQGIGELFF. DNA for the CDR3: TGTGCCTGGAGGAAGCAGGGGATCGGGGAGCTGTTTTTT. Full variable domain (missing parts from reference TRBV30 and TRBJ2-2): SQTIHQWPATLVQPVGSPLSLECTVEGTSNPNLYWYRQAAGRGLQLLFYSVGIGQISSEVPQNLSASRPQDRQFILSSKKLLLSDSGFYLCAWRKQGIGELFFGEGSRLTVL.

The CDR3 here is CASSQVVVSSGSYEQYF. The CDR3 DNA reads as TGTGCCAGCAGCCAAGTCGTTGTCTCTAGCGGCTCCTACGAGCAGTACTTC. The V gene is TRBV3-1, the J gene TRBJ2-7; 7 nucleotides line up with TRBD2. The germline CDR1 and CDR2 sequences are LGHDT and YNNKEL (reference sequence). This CDR3 contains 17 residues. The J segment lost 0 bases and the V segment lost 1 base, leaving 9 bases of the junction unmatched.

This clonotype was observed a handful of times. V and J are TRBV4-3 and TRBJ2-7, with D unclear. The germline V and J ends were trimmed by 1 base and 2 bases, with 6 bases remaining between them. The CDR3 sequence is 13 residues long. Germline CDR1 LGHNA, CDR2 YSLEER. The CDR3 nucleotides are TGCGCCAGCAGCCAAGGAATCCCCTACGAGCAGTACTTC. Residues: CASSQGIPYEQYF.

This clonotype was seen a handful of times. The V gene is TRBV19, the J gene TRBJ2-3, with D possibly being TRBD2 (5 bases). CDR3 length equals 15 residues. The germline V gene has CDR1 LNHDA and CDR2 SQIVND (reference sequence). Trimming took 5 bases from V and 6 from J, leaving 18 bases between them. The CDR3 reads CASSALAGLEDTQYF. The CDR3 bases are TGTGCCAGTAGTGCTCTAGCAGGTCTGGAGGATACGCAGTATTTT.

This clonotype has more than one count but fewer than ten. V usage is TRBV6-1 and J usage is TRBJ2-2; TRBD2 matches at 9 bases. J lost 5 bases, V lost 7 bases, and 8 bases had no gene match. The germline V gene has CDR1 MNHNS and CDR2 SASEGT. The CDR3 extends over 15 amino acids. CDR3 coding DNA: TGTGCCAGCACCCGGACTAGCGACAGTACCGGGGAGCTGTTTTTT. Translating gives CASTRTSDSTGELFF.

This chain links TRBV20-1 with TRBJ1-5; a weak D match, TRBD1 (5 bases). From germline, CDR1 is DFQATT and CDR2 SNEGSKA (reference sequence). CDR3 length equals 16 residues. The V and J ends lost 0 bases and 0 bases respectively, with 12 bases between them. The CDR3 DNA reads TGCAGTGCTAGAGACACCAGGGTCTATAGCAATCAGCCCCAGCATTTT. Protein sequence: CSARDTRVYSNQPQHF.

This clonotype occurred a few times. The chain employs TRBV4-3 and TRBJ2-7, with TRBD2 matching 9 bases. V shed 0 bases, J shed 3 bases, and the junction held 9 bases outside the gene matches. CDR1 and CDR2 from the germline V gene are LGHNA and YSLEER. This CDR3 comprises 17 residues. The CDR3 region is CASSQDWGTSGFYEQYF. As DNA, the CDR3 is TGCGCCAGCAGCCAAGATTGGGGAACTAGCGGGTTCTACGAGCAGTACTTC.

In its sample, this clonotype was seen many times. The rearrangement links TRBV30 to TRBJ1-4, with D unresolved. V was trimmed by 3 bases and J by 8 bases, leaving 7 bases between them. The CDR3 is 11 residues long. From germline, CDR1 is GTSNPN and CDR2 SVGIG (reference sequence). The CDR3 sequence is CAWSIREKLFF. The CDR3 DNA follows: TGTGCCTGGAGCATACGAGAAAAACTGTTTTTT.

The V gene is TRBV5-6, the J gene TRBJ1-1; tentative D call: TRBD1 (6 bases). This CDR3 is built from 17 residues. V lost 2 bases to trimming and J lost 0 bases, with 17 bases between them. Germline assignment: CDR1 SGHDT and CDR2 YYEEEE. The CDR3 spells CASSFVEGGFMNTEAFF. CDR3 sequence (DNA): TGTGCCAGCAGCTTTGTAGAGGGGGGTTTCATGAACACTGAAGCTTTCTTT.

This clonotype was seen more than once but under ten times. The chain carries TRBV20-1 and TRBJ2-7, with D possibly being TRBD2 (5 bases). The CDR3 has 15 residues. Between the trimmed V and J ends, which lost 3 bases and 7 bases, there was a span of 22 bases. Per the germline V gene, CDR1 is DFQATT and CDR2 is SNEGSKA (reference sequence). CDR3 in DNA: TGCAGTGCTAGTGCGCGGGTGGTGGGCCTTGGGGAGCAGTACTTC. Amino acid sequence: CSASARVVGLGEQYF.

There are a few counts of this clonotype. The chain couples TRBV20-1 to TRBJ1-2; D is ambiguous. The CDR3 consists of 15 residues. Looked up from germline, CDR1 is DFQATT and CDR2 is SNEGSKA (reference sequence). With 0 bases removed from V and 4 bases from J, the gap between germline ends came to 15 bases. CDR3 sequence (DNA): TGCAGTGCTAGAGATTTCCGACGGGATCGCTATGGCTACACCTTC. Its translation: CSARDFRRDRYGYTF.

This clonotype was recorded many times. J is TRBJ2-7 and V is TRBV12-3 or TRBV12-4, with TRBD1 as a possible D gene (6 bases). CDR3 length: 14 amino acids. Trimming left V 3 bases short and J 7 bases short, with 16 bases between. The CDR3 DNA is TGTGCCAGCAGTTTGGCAGGCAGGGGAAGGGAGCAGTACTTC. It translates to CASSLAGRGREQYF.

This clonotype has ten or more counts. The V call is TRBV10-3, the J call TRBJ1-2; TRBD1 agrees at 9 bases. The CDR3 loop spans 13 amino acids. CDR1 ENHRY and CDR2 SYGVKD come from the germline V gene. V shed 9 bases, J shed 4 bases, and the junction held 6 bases outside the gene matches. Here the CDR3 DNA reads TGTGCCATAACAGGGGGCGCGGGCTATGGCTACACCTTC. As protein: CAITGGAGYGYTF.

The chain has TRBV5-1 and TRBJ1-1, with TRBD1 as a possible D gene (6 bases). CDR3 length: 13 residues. Germline loops: CDR1 SGHRS, CDR2 YFSETQ. V was shortened by 7 bases and J by 4 bases, with 14 bases between the two germline ends. CDR3 nucleotide sequence: TGCGCCAGCGCAGGGGACGTTGCCACTGAAGCTTTCTTT. This codes for CASAGDVATEAFF.

The J gene is TRBJ2-4, the V gene TRBV7-9, with D perhaps matching TRBD1 or TRBD2 (5 bases each). CDR1 is SEHNR and CDR2 is FQNEAQ in the germline V gene (reference sequence). The CDR3 consists of 13 residues. The ends were cut back, 3 bases at V and 5 bases at J, with 8 bases in the middle. The CDR3 sequence is CASSLGEENIQYF. CDR3 DNA sequence: TGTGCCAGCAGCTTGGGGGAAGAAAACATTCAGTACTTC. The variable domain in full, completed from reference TRBV7-9 and TRBJ2-4, reads DTGVSQNPRHKITKRGQNVTFRCDPISEHNRLYWYRQTLGQGPEFLTYFQNEAQLEKSRLLSDRFSAERPKGSFSTLEIQRTEQGDSAMYLCASSLGEENIQYFGAGTRLSVL.

J is TRBJ2-5 and V is TRBV20-1, with TRBD2 matching over 12 bases. The CDR3 is 16 residues long. V gave up 3 bases and J gave up 5 bases; unmatched junction bases: 10. Per germline, CDR1 DFQATT and CDR2 SNEGSKA (reference sequence). Here the CDR3 reads CSASPELAGGRETQYF. The DNA for the CDR3 is TGCAGTGCTAGCCCGGAGCTAGCGGGAGGGCGGGAGACCCAGTACTTC.